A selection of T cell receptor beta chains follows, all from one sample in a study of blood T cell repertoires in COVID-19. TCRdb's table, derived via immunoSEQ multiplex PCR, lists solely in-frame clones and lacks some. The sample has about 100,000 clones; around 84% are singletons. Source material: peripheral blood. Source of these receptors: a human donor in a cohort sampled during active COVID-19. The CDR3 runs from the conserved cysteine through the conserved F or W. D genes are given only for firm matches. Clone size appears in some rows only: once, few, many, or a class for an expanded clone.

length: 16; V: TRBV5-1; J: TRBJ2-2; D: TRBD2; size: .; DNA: TGCGCCACCTCACCGGGCACTAGCGGGGGCCCCGGGGAGCTGTTTTTT; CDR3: CATSPGTSGGPGELFF
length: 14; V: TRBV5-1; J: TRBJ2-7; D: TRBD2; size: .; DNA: TGCGCCAGCTCCACGGGGGGACCCCTCTACGAGCAGTACTTC; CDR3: CASSTGGPLYEQYF
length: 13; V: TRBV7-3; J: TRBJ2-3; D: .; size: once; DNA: TGTGCCAGCAGCTCATTACCGGGTTATACGCAGTATTTT; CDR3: CASSSLPGYTQYF
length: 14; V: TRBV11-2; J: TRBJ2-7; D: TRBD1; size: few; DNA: TGTGCCAGCAGCTTTCTATTCAGGGGGTCCGAGCAGTACTTC; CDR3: CASSFLFRGSEQYF
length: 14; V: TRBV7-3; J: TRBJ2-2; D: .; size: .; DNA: TGTGCCAGCAGCTTACATGTGAACACCGGGGAGCTGTTTTTT; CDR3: CASSLHVNTGELFF
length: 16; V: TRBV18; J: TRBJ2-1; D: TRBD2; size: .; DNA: TGTGCCAGCTCACCACCAACGGGGGGGACCTACAATGAGCAGTTCTTC; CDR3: CASSPPTGGTYNEQFF
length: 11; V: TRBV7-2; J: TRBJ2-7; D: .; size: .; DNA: TGTGCCAGCAGCTTCAACTACGAGCAGTACTTC; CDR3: CASSFNYEQYF
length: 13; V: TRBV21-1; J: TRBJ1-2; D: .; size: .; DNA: TGTGCCAGCAGCAAAGGCAGGGACAACGGCTACACCTTC; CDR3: CASSKGRDNGYTF
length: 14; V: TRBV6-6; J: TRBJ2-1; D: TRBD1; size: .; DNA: TGTGCCAGCAGTTTAAGGGGGCAATACAATGAGCAGTTCTTC; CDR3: CASSLRGQYNEQFF
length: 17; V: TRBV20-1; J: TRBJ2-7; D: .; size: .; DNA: TGCAGTGCTAGTCGGGACAGGGATCTTCGGGAGGGCTACGAGCAGTACTTC; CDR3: CSASRDRDLREGYEQYF
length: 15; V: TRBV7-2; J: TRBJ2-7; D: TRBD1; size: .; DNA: TGTGCCAGCAGATACGACAGGGGGTATGCCTACGAGCAGTACTTC; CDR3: CASRYDRGYAYEQYF
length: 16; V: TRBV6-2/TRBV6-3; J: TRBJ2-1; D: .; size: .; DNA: TGTGCCAGCAGTTCCCCGAGGGCGGGGCATTACAATGAGCAGTTCTTC; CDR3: CASSSPRAGHYNEQFF
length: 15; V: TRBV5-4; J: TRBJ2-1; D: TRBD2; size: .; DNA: TGTGCCAGCAGCTCCGCGGGACTAGTCCGTAATGAGCAGTTCTTC; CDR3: CASSSAGLVRNEQFF
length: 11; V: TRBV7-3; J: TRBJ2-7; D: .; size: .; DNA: TGTGCCAGCACCCCCCCGGGAAAGCAGTACTTC; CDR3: CASTPPGKQYF
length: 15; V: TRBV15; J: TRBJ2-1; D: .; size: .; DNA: TGTGCCACCAGCAGAGATTTGGCGGTTGGCCATGAGCAGTTCTTC; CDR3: CATSRDLAVGHEQFF
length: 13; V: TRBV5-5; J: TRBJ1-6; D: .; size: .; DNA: TGTGCCAGCAGCTTGAATGGCAATTCACCCCTCCACTTT; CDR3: CASSLNGNSPLHF
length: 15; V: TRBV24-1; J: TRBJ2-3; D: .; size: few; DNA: TGTGCCACCAGTGATTCCCAGGGGTTGGGAGATACGCAGTATTTT; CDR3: CATSDSQGLGDTQYF
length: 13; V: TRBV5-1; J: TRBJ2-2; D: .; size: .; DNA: TGCGCCAGCAGCCCAGGGTACACCGGGGAGCTGTTTTTT; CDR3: CASSPGYTGELFF
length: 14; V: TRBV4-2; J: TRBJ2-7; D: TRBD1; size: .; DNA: TGTGCCAGCAGCGCCGCCCGACAGGGCTACGAGCAGTACTTC; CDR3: CASSAARQGYEQYF
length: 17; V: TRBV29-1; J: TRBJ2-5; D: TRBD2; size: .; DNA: TGCAGCGTTGGGGCTAGCGGGGGGATAGCGTACCAAGAGACCCAGTACTTC; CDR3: CSVGASGGIAYQETQYF
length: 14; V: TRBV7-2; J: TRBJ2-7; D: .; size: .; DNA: TGTGCCAGCAATCAGGGGCCAGGGGCCTACGAGCAGTACTTC; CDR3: CASNQGPGAYEQYF
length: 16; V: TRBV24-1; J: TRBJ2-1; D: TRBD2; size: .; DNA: TGTGCCACCAGTGACCCTAGCGGAAGCTCCTACAATGAGCAGTTCTTC; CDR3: CATSDPSGSSYNEQFF
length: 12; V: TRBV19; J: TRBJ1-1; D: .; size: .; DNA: TGTGCCAGTAGTACTCGTTACACTGAAGCTTTCTTT; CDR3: CASSTRYTEAFF
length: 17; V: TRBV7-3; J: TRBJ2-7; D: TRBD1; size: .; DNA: TGTGCCAGCAGCTTACTGCTTCCGGGACAGGGGGCTGGCGAGCAGTACTTC; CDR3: CASSLLLPGQGAGEQYF
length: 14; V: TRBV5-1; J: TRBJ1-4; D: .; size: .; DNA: TGCGCCAGCAGCTTCGGGGGTACTAATGAAAAACTGTTTTTT; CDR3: CASSFGGTNEKLFF
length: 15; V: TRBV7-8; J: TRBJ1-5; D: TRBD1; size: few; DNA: TGTGCCAGCAGCCGGACAGGGGGCAGCAATCAGCCCCAGCATTTT; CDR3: CASSRTGGSNQPQHF
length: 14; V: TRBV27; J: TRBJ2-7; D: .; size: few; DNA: TGTGCCAGCAGCCGCGCAGGATTTGGCTACGAGCAGTACTTC; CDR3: CASSRAGFGYEQYF
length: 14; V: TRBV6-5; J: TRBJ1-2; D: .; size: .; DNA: TGTGCCAGCAGAGTTGATGGGGGGAGGTATGGCTACACCTTC; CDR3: CASRVDGGRYGYTF
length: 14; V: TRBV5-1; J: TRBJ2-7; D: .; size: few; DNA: TGCGCCAGCACAAAAGACGGGAGCTCCTACGAGCAGTACTTC; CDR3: CASTKDGSSYEQYF
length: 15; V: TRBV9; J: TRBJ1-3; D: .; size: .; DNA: TGTGCCAGCAGCGTAGGCCCAGGGCTCGGAAACACCATATATTTT; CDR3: CASSVGPGLGNTIYF
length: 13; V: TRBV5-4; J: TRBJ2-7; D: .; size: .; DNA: TGTGCCAGCAGCGCAGGGTCCGTCTACGAGCAGTACTTC; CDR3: CASSAGSVYEQYF
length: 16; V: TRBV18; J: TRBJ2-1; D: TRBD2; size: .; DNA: TGTGCCAGCTCCCCCTTGGGGGGGACCAGCGGTCTAGGGCAGTTCTTC; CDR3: CASSPLGGTSGLGQFF
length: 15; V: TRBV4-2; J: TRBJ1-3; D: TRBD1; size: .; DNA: TGTGCCAGCAGTTGGGACAGTAAATCTGGAAACACCATATATTTT; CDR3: CASSWDSKSGNTIYF
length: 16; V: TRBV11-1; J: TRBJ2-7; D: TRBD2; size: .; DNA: TGTGCCAGCAGCCCGCGAGTCGGGGGGAGCGCCTACGAGCAGTACTTC; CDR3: CASSPRVGGSAYEQYF
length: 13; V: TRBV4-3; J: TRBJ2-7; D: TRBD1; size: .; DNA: TGCGCCAGCAGCCAAGAGACAGGGGGCGAGCAGTACTTC; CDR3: CASSQETGGEQYF
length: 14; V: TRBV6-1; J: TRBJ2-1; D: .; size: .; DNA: TGTGCCAGCAGTGAATCCGTACACTACAATGAGCAGTTCTTC; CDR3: CASSESVHYNEQFF
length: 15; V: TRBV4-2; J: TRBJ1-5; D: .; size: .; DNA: TGTGCCAGCAGCCAAGGACAGTATAGCAATCAGCCCCAGCATTTT; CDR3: CASSQGQYSNQPQHF
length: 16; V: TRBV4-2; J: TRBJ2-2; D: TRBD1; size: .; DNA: TGTGCCAGCAGCCAAGGGACAGGGGTGAACACCGGGGAGCTGTTTTTT; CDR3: CASSQGTGVNTGELFF
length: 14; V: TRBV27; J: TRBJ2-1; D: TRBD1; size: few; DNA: TGTGCCAGCAGGTCGGGACAGGGGGAGTCTGAGCAGTTCTTC; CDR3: CASRSGQGESEQFF
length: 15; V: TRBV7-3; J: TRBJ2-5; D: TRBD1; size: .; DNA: TGTGCCAGCAGCTCCCAAACGAGACAGGGGGAGACCCAGTACTTC; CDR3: CASSSQTRQGETQYF
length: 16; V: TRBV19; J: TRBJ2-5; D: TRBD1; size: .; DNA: TGTGCCAGTAGTAGTACCGGGACAGGGGGGCAAGAGACCCAGTACTTC; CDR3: CASSSTGTGGQETQYF
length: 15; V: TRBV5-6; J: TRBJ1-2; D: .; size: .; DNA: TGTGCCAGCAGCCCGACGATTGGGGGGAGCTATGGCTACACCTTC; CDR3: CASSPTIGGSYGYTF
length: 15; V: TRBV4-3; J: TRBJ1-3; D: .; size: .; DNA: TGCGCCAGCAGCCGCGCGACAGGTGGTGGAAACACCATATATTTT; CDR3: CASSRATGGGNTIYF
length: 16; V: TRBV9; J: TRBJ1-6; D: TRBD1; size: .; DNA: TGTGCCACCTCGGAGGGACAGGGAGCCTATAATTCACCCCTCCACTTT; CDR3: CATSEGQGAYNSPLHF
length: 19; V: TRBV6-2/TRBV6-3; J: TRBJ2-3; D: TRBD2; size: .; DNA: TGTGCCAGCAGCGGACTAGCGGGGGCGCCGGGGTGGAGCACAGATACGCAGTATTTT; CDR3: CASSGLAGAPGWSTDTQYF
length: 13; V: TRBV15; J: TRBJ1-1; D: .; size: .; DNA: TGTGCCACCAAGTACGGACAGAACACTGAAGCTTTCTTT; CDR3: CATKYGQNTEAFF
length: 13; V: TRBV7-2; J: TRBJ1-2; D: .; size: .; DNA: TGTGCCAGCAGCCCCCGGACTGACTATGGCTACACCTTC; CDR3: CASSPRTDYGYTF
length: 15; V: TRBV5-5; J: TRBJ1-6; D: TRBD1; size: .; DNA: TGTGCCAGCAGGTGGGACAGGACAAATAATTCACCCCTCCACTTT; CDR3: CASRWDRTNNSPLHF
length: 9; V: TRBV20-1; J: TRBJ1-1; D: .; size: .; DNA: TGCAGAACAGGCCCTGAAGCTTTCTTT; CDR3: CRTGPEAFF
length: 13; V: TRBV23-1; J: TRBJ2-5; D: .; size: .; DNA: TGCGCAGTCACCGGGGGGCGCGGAGAGACCCAGTACTTC; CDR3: CAVTGGRGETQYF
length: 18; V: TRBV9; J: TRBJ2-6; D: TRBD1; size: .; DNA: TGTGCCAGCAGCACGAGGGACAGAGTTGGCTCTGGGGCCAACGTCCTGACTTTC; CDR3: CASSTRDRVGSGANVLTF
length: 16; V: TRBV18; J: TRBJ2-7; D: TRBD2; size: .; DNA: TGTGCCAGCTCACCAGAGGCGGGGGGTCATCGGGACGAGCAGTACTTC; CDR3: CASSPEAGGHRDEQYF
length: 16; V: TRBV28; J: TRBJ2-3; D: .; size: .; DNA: TGTGCCAGCAGTTTAGCCGGGACACCCAGCACAGATACGCAGTATTTT; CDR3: CASSLAGTPSTDTQYF
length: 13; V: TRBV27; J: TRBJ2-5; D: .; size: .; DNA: TGTGCCAGTGGGTGGGGGGGCCTCGAGACCCAGTACTTC; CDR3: CASGWGGLETQYF